This TCR beta chain was documented in a study of T cells expressing NK-cell markers. Findings and limits, study-wide: A few of the donors also had these clonotypes leading their CD3+CD56-NKG2C+ fraction.

Reanalyzing the 5' RACE reads, TCRdb keeps one entry per CDR3 protein, without DNA. This sample lists more than 90,000 distinct CDR3 sequences; its ten largest clones have 18%. Germline CDR1 and CDR2: MNHEY and SVGAGI. This CDR3 has 11 amino acids. Regarding this clonotype: Its matching antigen is unknown.

The sequence derives from a woman between 18 and 70 years old in good health. Material for sequencing was blood T cells: a sorted CD56 or NKG2C T cell subset, CD4+ or CD8+ T cells, or bulk PBMC T cells (not recorded which). The J gene is TRBJ1-1, the V gene TRBV6-5. The CDR3 protein is CASSYGSEAFF.